This T cell receptor (beta chain) was sequenced for a study of T cell changes during pregnancy in multiple sclerosis. Trimming removed 6 bases from V and 0 bases from J; junction bases left unmatched: 7. The CDR3 runs 17 residues. In germline, CDR1 is SEHNR, CDR2 FQNEAQ (reference sequence). Sequenced by immunoSEQ multiplex PCR; TCRdb stores in-frame clones only, minus some. The data contain roughly 40,000 clones, around 90% of them singletons. The material was CD4+ T cells from peripheral blood mononuclear cells, obtained in the third trimester of pregnancy. The clonotype comes from a female donor with multiple sclerosis, enrolled in a pregnancy study. The J gene is TRBJ2-6, the V gene TRBV7-9, with TRBD1 matching over 8 bases. The CDR3 sequence is CASRRDRLHSGANVLTF. DNA of the CDR3: TGTGCCAGCAGACGGGACAGGTTGCACTCTGGGGCCAACGTCCTGACTTTC.